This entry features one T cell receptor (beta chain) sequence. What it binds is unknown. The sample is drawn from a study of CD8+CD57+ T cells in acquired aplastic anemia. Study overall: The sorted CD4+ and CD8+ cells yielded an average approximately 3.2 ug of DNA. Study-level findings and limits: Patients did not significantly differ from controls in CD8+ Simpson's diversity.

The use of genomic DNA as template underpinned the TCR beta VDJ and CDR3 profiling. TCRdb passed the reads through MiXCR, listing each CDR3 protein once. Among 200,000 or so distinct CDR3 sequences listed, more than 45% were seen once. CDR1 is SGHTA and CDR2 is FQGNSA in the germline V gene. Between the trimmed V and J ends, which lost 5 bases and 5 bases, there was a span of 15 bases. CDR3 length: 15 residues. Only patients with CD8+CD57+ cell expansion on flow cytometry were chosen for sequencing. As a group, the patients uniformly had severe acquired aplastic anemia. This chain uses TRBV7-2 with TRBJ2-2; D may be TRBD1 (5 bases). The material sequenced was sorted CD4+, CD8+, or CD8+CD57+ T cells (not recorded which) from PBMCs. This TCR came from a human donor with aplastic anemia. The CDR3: CASSGHRLGTGELFF. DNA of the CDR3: TGTGCCAGCAGCGGACACAGGCTAGGGACCGGGGAGCTGTTTTTT.